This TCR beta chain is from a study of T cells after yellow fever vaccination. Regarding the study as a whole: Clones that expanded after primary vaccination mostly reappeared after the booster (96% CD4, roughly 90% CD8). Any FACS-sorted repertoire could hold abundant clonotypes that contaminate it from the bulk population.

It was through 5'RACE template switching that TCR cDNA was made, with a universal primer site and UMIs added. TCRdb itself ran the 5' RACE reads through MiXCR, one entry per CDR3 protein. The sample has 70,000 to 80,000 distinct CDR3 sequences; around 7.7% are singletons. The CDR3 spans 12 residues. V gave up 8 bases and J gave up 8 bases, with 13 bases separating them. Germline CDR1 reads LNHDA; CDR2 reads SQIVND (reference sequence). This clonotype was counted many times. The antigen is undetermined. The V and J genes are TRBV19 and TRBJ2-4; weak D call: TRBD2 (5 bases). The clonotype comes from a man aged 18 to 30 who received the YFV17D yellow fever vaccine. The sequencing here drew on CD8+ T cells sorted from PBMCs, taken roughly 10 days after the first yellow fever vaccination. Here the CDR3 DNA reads TGTGCCAGTGAGGGCCCTCAGGACATTCAGTACTTC. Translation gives CASEGPQDIQYF.